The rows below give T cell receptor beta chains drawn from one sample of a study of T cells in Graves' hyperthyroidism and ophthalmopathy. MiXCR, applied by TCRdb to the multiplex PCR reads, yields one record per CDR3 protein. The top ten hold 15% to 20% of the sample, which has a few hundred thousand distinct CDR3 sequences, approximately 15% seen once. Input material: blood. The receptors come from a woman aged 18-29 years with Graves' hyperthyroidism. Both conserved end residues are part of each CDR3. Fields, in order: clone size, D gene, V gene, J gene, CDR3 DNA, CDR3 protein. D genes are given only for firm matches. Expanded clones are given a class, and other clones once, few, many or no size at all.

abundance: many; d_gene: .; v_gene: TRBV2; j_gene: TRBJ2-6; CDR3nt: TGTGCCAGCAGTGAGGGGCCTGGGGCCAACGTCCTGACTTTC; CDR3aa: CASSEGPGANVLTF
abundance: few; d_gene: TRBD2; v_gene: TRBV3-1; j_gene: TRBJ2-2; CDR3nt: TGTGCCAGCAGCCAAGGTCGGGACTACCGCAGGATCGACACCGGGGAGCTGTTTTTT; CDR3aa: CASSQGRDYRRIDTGELFF
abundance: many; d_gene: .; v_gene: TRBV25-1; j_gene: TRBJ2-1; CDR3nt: TGTGCCAGCAGTGACCCTAGGGGGGTGTATGAGCAGTTCTTC; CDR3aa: CASSDPRGVYEQFF
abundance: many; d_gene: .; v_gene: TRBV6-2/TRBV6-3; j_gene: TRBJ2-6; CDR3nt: TGTGCCACCACCAATACCGGGGCCAACGTCCTGACTTTC; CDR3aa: CATTNTGANVLTF
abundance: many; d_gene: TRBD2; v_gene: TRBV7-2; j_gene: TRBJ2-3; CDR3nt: TGTGCCAGCAGCCCTGGACTAGCGAGAGGCACAGATACGCAGTATTTT; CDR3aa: CASSPGLARGTDTQYF
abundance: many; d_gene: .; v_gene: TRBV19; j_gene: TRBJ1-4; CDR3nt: TGTGCCAGTACCTTCACTGGAGGAGGTGGTGAAAAACTGTTTTTT; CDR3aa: CASTFTGGGGEKLFF
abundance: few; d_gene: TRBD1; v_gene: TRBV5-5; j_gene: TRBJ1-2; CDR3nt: TGTGCCAGCAGCTACGCCGGGACAGGCCACTATGGCTACACCTTC; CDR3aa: CASSYAGTGHYGYTF
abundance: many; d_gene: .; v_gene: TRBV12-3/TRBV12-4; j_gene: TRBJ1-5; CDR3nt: TGTGCCAGCACCTCGGACTATCAGCCCCAGCATTTT; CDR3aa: CASTSDYQPQHF
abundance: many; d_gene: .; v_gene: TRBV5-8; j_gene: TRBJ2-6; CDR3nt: TGTGCCAGCAGGCGCTCTGGGGCCAACGTCCTGACTTTC; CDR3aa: CASRRSGANVLTF
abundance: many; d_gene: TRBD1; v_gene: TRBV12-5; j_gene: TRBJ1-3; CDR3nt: TGTGCTAGTGGTTTGGTACTGGTACAGGGGTCTGGAAACACCATATATTTT; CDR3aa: CASGLVLVQGSGNTIYF
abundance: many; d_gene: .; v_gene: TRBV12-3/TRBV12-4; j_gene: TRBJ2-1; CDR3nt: TGTGCCAGCAGGGGGAGCTCCTACAATGAGCAGTTCTTC; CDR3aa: CASRGSSYNEQFF
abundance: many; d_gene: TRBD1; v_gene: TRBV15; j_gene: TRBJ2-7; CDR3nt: TGTGCCACCAGCAGCCACACAGGGGTAAACTACGAGCAGTACTTC; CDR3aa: CATSSHTGVNYEQYF
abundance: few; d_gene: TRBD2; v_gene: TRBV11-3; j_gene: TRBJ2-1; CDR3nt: TGTGCCAGCAGCCCAAGGACTAGCGGGGACAATGAGCAGTTCTTC; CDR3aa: CASSPRTSGDNEQFF
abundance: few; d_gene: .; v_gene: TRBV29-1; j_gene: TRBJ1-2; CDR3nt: TGCAGCGTTGAAGTCAACCCGCACTATGGCTACACCTTC; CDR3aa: CSVEVNPHYGYTF
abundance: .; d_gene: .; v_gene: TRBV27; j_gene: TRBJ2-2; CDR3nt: TGTGCCAGCAGTGTCTCGGGAGACGCCGGGGAGCTGTTTTTT; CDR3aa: CASSVSGDAGELFF
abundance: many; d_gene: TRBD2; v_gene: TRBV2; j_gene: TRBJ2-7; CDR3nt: TGTGCCAGCAAAAGGCTAGCGGGCCGCGACGAGCAGTACTTC; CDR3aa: CASKRLAGRDEQYF
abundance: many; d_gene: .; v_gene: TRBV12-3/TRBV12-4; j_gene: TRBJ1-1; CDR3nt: TGTGCCAGCAGTAGACAGAGGTTGAACACTGAAGCTTTCTTT; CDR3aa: CASSRQRLNTEAFF
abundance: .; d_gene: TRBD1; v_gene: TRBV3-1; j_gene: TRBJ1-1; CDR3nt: TGTGCCAGCAGCCAAGATCAGGACAGGGGGAAGTTCTTT; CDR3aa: CASSQDQDRGKFF
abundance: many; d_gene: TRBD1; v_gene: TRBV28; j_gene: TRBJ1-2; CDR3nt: TGTGCCAGCAGTCCCGGGACAGCCTACTATGGCTACACCTTC; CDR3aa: CASSPGTAYYGYTF
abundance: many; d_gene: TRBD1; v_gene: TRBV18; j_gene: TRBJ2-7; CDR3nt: TGTGCCAGCTCACCCCCGGGACAGGGGATCGAGCAGTACTTC; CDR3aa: CASSPPGQGIEQYF
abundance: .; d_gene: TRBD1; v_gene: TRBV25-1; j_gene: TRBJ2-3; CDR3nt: TGTGCCAGCAGACAGGGGGAGCGCACAGATACGCAGTATTTT; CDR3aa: CASRQGERTDTQYF
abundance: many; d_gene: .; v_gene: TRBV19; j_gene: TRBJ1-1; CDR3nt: TGTGCCAGTAGTATTGAGTATGGGGCCTGGGGGGGGAACACTGAAGCTTTCTTT; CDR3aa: CASSIEYGAWGGNTEAFF
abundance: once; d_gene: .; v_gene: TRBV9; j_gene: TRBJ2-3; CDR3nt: TGTGCCAGCAACGTAGGAGGGACACCAACGACAGATACGCAGTATTTT; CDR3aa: CASNVGGTPTTDTQYF
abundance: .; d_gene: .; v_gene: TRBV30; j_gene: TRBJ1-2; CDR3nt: TGTGCCTGGAGTGTATTGAACCTGAGATCTATTGGCTACACCTTC; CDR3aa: CAWSVLNLRSIGYTF
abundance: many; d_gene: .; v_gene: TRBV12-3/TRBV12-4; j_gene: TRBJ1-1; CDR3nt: TGTGCCAGCAGTCCCCAGGGTGGAGGAACTGAAGCTTTCTTT; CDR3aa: CASSPQGGGTEAFF
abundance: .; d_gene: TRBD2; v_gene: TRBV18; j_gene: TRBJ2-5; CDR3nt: TGTGCCAGCTCGGCAGGGGTAGCGGGAGCGGAGACCCAGTACTTC; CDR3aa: CASSAGVAGAETQYF
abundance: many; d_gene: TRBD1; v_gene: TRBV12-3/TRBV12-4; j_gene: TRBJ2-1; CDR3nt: TGTGCCAGCAGTTGGGGACAGGGAGAATACAATGAGCAGTTCTTC; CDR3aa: CASSWGQGEYNEQFF
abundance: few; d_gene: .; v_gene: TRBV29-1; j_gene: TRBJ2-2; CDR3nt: TGCAGCGTTGATCCGGGGCCCGGCACCGGGGAGCTGTTTTTT; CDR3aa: CSVDPGPGTGELFF
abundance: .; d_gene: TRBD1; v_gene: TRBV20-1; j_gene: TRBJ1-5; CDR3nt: TGCAGTGCTGCGAGACAGGGCCTGACCGATCAGCCCCAGCATTTT; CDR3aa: CSAARQGLTDQPQHF
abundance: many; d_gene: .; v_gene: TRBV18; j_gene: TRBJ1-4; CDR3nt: TGTGCCAGCTCACCCTCTAGAGGAGCTAATGAAAAACTGTTTTTT; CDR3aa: CASSPSRGANEKLFF
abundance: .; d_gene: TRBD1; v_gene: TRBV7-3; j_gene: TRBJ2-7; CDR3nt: TGTGCCAGCAGCCTCTTCGGGACAGGGGTCTCCTACGAGCAGTACTTC; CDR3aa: CASSLFGTGVSYEQYF
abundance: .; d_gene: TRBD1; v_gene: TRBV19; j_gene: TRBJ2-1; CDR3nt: TGTGCCAGTAGTACTCGGGACAGGGGGGACAATGAGCAGTTCTTC; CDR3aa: CASSTRDRGDNEQFF
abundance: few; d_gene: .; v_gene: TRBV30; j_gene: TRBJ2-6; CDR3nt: TGTGCCTCAACAGACTCTGGGGCCAACGTCCTGACTTTC; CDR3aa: CASTDSGANVLTF
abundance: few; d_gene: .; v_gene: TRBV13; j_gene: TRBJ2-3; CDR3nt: TGTGCCAGCAGCCCAACAGGGAACACAGATACGCAGTATTTT; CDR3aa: CASSPTGNTDTQYF
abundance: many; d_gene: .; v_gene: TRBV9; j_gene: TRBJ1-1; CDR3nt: TGTGCCAGCAGCGTACAGACAGAGAACACTGAAGCTTTCTTT; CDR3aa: CASSVQTENTEAFF
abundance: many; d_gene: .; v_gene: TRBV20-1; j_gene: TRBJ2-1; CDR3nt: TGCAGTGCTAGAGATACCGGGCCTTACAATGAGCAGTTCTTC; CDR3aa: CSARDTGPYNEQFF
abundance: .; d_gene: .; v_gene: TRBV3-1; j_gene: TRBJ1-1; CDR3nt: TGCTCCAGCAGCCAAGACCTTCCTCGAGGCACTGAAGCTTTCTTT; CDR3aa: CSSSQDLPRGTEAFF
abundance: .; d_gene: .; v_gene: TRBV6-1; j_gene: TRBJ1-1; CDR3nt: TGTGCCAGCAGTGGGACCGAAGAAGCTTTCTTT; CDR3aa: CASSGTEEAFF
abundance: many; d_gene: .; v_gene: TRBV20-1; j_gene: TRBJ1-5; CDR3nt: TGCAGTGCTCCTGACTCAACCTCATATCAGCCCCAGCATTTT; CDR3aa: CSAPDSTSYQPQHF
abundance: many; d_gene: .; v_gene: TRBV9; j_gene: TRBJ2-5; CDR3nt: TGTGCCAGCAGCGTAGGGGCTACAGGGCTGCAAGAGACCCAGTACTTC; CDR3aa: CASSVGATGLQETQYF
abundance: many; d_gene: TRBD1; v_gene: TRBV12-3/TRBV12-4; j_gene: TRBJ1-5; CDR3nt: TGTGCCACAGAACAGGGGGCACTTCAGCCCCAGCATTTT; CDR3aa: CATEQGALQPQHF
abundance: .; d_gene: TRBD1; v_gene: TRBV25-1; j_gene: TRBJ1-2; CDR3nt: TGTGCCAGCACTCCGGGACAGGGGGCCAATGGCTACACCTTC; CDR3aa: CASTPGQGANGYTF
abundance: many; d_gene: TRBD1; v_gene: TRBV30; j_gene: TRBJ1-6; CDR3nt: TGTGCCTGGACGGAACAGGGGAACGGGTCACCCCTCCACTTT; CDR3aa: CAWTEQGNGSPLHF
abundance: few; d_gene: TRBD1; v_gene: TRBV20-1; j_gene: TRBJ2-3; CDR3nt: TGCAGTGCTAGAGTTAACCCGGGACAGGGGATGATTAACCGCACAGATACGCAGTATTTT; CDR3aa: CSARVNPGQGMINRTDTQYF
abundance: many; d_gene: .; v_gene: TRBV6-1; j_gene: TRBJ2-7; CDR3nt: TGTGCCAGCAGTGCGACGAAAACCTACGAGCAGTACTTC; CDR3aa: CASSATKTYEQYF
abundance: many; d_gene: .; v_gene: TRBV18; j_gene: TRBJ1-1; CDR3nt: TGTGCCAGCTCAACCGAGAGGACTAACACTGAAGCTTTCTTT; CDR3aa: CASSTERTNTEAFF
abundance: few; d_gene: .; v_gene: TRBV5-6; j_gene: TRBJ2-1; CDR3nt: TGTGCCAGCAGCTTGGGGGGTATGACAGCCAGCTCCTACAATGAGCAGTTCTTC; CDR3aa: CASSLGGMTASSYNEQFF
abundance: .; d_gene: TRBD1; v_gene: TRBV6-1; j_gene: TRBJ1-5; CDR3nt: TGTGCCAGCAGTCCCGGACAGGAGCCAGTCTATAGCAATCAGCCCCAGCATTTT; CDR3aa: CASSPGQEPVYSNQPQHF
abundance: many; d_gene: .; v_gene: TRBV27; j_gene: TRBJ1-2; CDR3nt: TGTGCCAGCAGATACAGGAACTATGGCTACACCTTC; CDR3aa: CASRYRNYGYTF
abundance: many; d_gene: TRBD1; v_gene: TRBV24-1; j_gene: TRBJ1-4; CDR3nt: TGTGCCACCAGTGATTGGGGGACAGGGGGGAATGAAAAACTGTTTTTT; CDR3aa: CATSDWGTGGNEKLFF
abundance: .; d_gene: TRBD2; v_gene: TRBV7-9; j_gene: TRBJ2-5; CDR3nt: TGTGCCAGCAGCTTAGTCCTAGCGGGAGAAGAGACCCAGTACTTC; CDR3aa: CASSLVLAGEETQYF
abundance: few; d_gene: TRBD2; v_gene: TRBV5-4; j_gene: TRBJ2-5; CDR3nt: TGTGCCAGCAGCCTTGATGTGACTAGCATTGAGACCCAGTACTTC; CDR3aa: CASSLDVTSIETQYF
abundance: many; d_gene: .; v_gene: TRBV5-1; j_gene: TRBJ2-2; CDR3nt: TGCGCCAGCAGCTTGGACAGGCCCAACACCGGGGAGCTGTTTTTT; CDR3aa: CASSLDRPNTGELFF
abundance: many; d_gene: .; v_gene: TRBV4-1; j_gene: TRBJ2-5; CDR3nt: TGCGCCAGCAGCCAACAGGGACAAGAGACCCAGTACTTC; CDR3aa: CASSQQGQETQYF
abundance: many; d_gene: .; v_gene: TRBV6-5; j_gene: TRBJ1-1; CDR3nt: TGTGCCAGCAGTTACCTTGGGGGGTACACTGAAGCTTTCTTT; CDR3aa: CASSYLGGYTEAFF
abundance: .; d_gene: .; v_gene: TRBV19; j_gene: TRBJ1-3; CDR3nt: TGTGCCAGTAATGGGGGGCCTGGAAACACCATATATTTT; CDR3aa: CASNGGPGNTIYF
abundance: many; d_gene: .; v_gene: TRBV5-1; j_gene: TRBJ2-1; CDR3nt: TGCGCCAGCAGCTTGAAACCCCGGGACACCCCCGGCTCCTACAATGAGCAGTTCTTC; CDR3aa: CASSLKPRDTPGSYNEQFF
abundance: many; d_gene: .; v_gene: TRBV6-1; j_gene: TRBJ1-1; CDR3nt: TGTGCCAGCACCAAGGGACTGGAGAACACTGAAGCTTTCTTT; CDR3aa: CASTKGLENTEAFF